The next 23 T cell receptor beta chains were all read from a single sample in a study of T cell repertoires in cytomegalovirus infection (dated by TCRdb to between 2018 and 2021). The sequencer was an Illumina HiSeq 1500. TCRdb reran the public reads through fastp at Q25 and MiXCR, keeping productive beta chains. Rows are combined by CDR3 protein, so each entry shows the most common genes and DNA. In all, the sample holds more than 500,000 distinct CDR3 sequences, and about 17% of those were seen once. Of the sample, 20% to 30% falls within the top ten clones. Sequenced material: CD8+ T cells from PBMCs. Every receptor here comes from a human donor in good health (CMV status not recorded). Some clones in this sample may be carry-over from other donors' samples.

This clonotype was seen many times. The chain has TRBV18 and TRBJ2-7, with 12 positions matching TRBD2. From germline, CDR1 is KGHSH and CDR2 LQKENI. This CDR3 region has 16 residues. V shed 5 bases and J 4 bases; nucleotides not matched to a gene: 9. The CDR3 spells CASSSTSGRGVYEQYF. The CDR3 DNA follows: TGTGCCAGCTCATCGACTAGCGGGAGAGGAGTGTACGAGCAGTACTTC. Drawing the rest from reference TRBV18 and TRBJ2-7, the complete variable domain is NAGVMQNPRHLVRRRGQEARLRCSPMKGHSHVYWYRQLPEEGLKFMVYLQKENIIDESGMPKERFSAEFPKEGPSILRIQQVVRGDSAAYFCASSSTSGRGVYEQYFGPGTRLTVT.

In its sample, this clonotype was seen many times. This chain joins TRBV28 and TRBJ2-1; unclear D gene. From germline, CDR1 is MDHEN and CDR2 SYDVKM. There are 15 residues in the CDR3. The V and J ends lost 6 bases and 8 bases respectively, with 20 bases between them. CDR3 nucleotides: TGTGCCAGCAGCCCCGGAGATTCGGGTTTGGATGAGCAGTTCTTC. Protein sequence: CASSPGDSGLDEQFF.

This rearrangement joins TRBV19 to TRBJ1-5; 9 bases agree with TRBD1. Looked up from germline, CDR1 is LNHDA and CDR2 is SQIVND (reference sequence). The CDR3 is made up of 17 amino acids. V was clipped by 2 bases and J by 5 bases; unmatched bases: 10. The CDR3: CASSIPPGTGRDQPQHF. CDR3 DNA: TGTGCCAGTAGTATACCTCCCGGGACAGGGAGGGATCAGCCCCAGCATTTT.

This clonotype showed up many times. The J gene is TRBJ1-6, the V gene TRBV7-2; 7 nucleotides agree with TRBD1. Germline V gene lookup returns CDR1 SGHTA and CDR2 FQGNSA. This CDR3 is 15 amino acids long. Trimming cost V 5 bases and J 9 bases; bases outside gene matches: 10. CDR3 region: CASSPRDSSSSPLHF. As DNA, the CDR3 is TGTGCCAGCAGCCCCCGGGACAGTTCTTCTTCACCCCTCCACTTT.

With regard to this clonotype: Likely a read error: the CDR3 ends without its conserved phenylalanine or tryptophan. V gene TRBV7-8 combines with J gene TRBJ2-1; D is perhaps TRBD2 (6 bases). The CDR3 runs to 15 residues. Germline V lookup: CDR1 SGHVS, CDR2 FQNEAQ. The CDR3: CVSSLAWRDYNEQFV. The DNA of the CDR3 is TGTGTCAGCAGCTTAGCGTGGCGGGACTACAATGAGCAGTTCGTC.

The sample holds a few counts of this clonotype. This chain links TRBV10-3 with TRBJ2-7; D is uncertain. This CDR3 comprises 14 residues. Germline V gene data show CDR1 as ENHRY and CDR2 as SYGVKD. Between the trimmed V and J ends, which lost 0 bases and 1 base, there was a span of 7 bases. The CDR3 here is CAISESKGSYEQYF. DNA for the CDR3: TGTGCCATCAGTGAGTCGAAGGGTTCCTACGAGCAGTACTTC.

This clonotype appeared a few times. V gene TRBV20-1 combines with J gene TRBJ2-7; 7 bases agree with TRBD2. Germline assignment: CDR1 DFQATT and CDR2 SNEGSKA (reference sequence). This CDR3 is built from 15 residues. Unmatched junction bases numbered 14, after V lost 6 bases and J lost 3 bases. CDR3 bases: TGCAGTGCCGCTCTCCCTAGCGGAGCGGACTACGAGCAGTACTTC. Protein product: CSAALPSGADYEQYF.

CDR3 nucleotide sequence: TGCGCCAGCAGCCAAGTCAGGGAAGGGGTCGCCAAAAACATTCAGTACTTC. Residues: CASSQVREGVAKNIQYF. The chain couples TRBV4-1 to TRBJ2-4, with TRBD1 as a possible D gene (5 bases). Between the trimmed V and J ends, which lost 1 base and 1 base, there was a span of 14 bases. CDR1 is MGHRA and CDR2 is YSYEKL in the germline V gene. The CDR3 totals 17 residues.

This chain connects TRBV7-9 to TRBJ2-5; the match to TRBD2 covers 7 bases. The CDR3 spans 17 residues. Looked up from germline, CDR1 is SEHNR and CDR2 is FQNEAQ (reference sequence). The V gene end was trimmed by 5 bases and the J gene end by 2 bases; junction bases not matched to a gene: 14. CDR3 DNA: TGTGCCAGCAGCCTATCATGGGGGAGGGGATTTCAAGAGACCCAGTACTTC. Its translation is CASSLSWGRGFQETQYF.

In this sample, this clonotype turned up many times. The CDR3 is CASSLDETPNTEAFF. The DNA for the CDR3 is TGTGCCAGCAGCTTAGACGAGACACCGAACACTGAAGCTTTCTTT. The V and J genes are TRBV11-2 and TRBJ1-1, with D hard to call. Trimming left V 0 bases short and J 1 base short, with 9 bases between. CDR3 length: 15 amino acids. Germline V CDR1 and CDR2: SGHAT, FQNNGV.

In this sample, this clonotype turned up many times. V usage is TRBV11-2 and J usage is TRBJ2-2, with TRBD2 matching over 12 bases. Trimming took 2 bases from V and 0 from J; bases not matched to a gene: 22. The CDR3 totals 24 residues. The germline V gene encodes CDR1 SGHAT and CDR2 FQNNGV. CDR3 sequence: CASSLWAPTSGPTSGGPNTGELFF. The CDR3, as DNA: TGTGCCAGCAGCTTATGGGCGCCTACGTCGGGCCCTACTAGCGGGGGGCCGAACACCGGGGAGCTGTTTTTT.

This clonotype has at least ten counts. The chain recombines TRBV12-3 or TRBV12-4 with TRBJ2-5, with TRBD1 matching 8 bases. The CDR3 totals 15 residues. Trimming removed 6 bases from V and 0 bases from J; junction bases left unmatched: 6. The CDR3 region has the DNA TGTGCCAGCAGCCAGGACAGGGAGTACCAAGAGACCCAGTACTTC. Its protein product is CASSQDREYQETQYF.

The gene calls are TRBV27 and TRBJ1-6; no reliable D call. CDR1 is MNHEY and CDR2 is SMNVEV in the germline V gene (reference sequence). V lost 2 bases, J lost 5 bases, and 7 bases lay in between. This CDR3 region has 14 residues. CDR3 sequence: CASSLGEDNSPLHF. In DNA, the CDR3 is TGTGCCAGCAGTTTAGGAGAAGATAATTCACCCCTCCACTTT.

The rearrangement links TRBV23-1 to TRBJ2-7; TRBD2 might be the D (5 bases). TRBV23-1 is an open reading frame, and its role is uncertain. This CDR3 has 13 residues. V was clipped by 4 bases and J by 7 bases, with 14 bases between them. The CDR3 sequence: CASSLKGVREQYF. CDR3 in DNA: TGCGCCAGCAGTCTTAAGGGAGTGAGGGAGCAGTACTTC.

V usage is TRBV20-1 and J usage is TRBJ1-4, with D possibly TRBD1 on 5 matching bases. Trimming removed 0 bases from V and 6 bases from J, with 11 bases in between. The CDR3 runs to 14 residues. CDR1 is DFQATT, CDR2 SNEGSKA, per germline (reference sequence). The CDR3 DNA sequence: TGCAGTGCTAGAGATCCGGGGGAGGATGAAAAACTGTTTTTT. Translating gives CSARDPGEDEKLFF.

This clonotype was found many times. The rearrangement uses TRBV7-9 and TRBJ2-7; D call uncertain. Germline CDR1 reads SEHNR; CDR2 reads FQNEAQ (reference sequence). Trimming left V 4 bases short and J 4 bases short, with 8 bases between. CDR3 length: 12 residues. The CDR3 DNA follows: TGTGCCAGCAGCTCCCCTAGGTACGAGCAGTACTTC. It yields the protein CASSSPRYEQYF. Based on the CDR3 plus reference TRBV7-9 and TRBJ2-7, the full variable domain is DTGVSQNPRHKITKRGQNVTFRCDPISEHNRLYWYRQTLGQGPEFLTYFQNEAQLEKSRLLSDRFSAERPKGSFSTLEIQRTEQGDSAMYLCASSSPRYEQYFGPGTRLTVT.

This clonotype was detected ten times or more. The CDR3 DNA reads TGTGCCAGCAGCTTAATGGGTGAGGGGCCTCCTAGGGAGCAGTACTTC. It is translated as CASSLMGEGPPREQYF. The chain is built from TRBV11-2 and TRBJ2-7; D assignment may be TRBD1 or TRBD2 (5 bases each). Germline-derived CDR1 and CDR2 are SGHAT and FQNNGV. Deletions cut 2 bases from V and 7 bases from J, with 21 bases between. The CDR3 loop spans 16 amino acids.

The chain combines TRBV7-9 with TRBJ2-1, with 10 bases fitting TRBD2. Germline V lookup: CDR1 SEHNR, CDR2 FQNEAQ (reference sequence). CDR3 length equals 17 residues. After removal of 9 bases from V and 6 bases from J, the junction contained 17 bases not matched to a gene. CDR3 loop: CASRGASGSRSSNEQFF. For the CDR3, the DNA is TGTGCCAGTCGGGGGGCTAGCGGGAGTCGAAGCTCCAATGAGCAGTTCTTC.

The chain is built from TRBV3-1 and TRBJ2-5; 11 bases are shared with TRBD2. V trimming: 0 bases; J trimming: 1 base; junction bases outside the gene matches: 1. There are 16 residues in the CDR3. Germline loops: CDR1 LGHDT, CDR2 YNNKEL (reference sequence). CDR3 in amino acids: CASSQEGLAVQETQYF. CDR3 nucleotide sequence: TGTGCCAGCAGCCAAGAGGGACTAGCGGTCCAAGAGACCCAGTACTTC.

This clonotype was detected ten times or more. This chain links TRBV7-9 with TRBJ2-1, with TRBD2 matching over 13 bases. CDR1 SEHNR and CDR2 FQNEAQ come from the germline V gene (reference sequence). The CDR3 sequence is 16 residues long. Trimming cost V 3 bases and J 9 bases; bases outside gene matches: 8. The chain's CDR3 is CASSFRTSGRYSEQFF. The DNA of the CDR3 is TGTGCCAGCAGCTTTCGGACTAGCGGGAGATATAGTGAGCAGTTCTTC.

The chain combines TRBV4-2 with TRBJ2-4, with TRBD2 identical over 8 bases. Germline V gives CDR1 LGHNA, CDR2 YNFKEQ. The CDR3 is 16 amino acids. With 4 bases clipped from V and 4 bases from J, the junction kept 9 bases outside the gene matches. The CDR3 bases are TGTGCCAGCAGCCGACCTAGATCGGGGGGGAAAAACATTCAGTACTTC. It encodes CASSRPRSGGKNIQYF.

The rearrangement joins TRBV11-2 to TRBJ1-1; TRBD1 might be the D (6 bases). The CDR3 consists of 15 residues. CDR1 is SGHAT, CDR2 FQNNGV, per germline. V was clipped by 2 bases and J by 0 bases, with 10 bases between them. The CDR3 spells CASSLPAGVNTEAFF. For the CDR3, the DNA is TGTGCCAGCAGCTTACCAGCAGGGGTGAACACTGAAGCTTTCTTT. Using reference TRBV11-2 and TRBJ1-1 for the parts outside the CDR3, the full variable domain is EAGVAQSPRYKIIEKRQSVAFWCNPISGHATLYWYQQILGQGPKLLIQFQNNGVVDDSQLPKDRFSAERLKGVDSTLKIQPAKLEDSAVYLCASSLPAGVNTEAFFGQGTRLTVV.

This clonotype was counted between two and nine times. In DNA form, the CDR3 reads TGCAGTGCTAGCGGGAGCGACACCGGGGAGCTGTTTTTT. The encoded protein is CSASGSDTGELFF. The V and J genes are TRBV20-1 and TRBJ2-2; perhaps TRBD2 as D (6 bases). The CDR3 loop spans 13 amino acids. Germline V gene data show CDR1 as DFQATT and CDR2 as SNEGSKA (reference sequence). Trimming cost V 3 bases and J 3 bases, with 8 bases left between them.